This T cell receptor (beta chain) was found in a study of T-cell reconstitution after alpha-beta-depleted transplantation in children. It was with unique molecular identifiers that the TCRbeta library was prepared. TCRdb analysed the PCR reads with MiXCR anew, one entry per CDR3 protein. Of a few hundred thousand distinct CDR3 sequences listed, about 25% were seen once; the top ten hold less than 3.5%. This CDR3 spans 13 amino acids. V lost 8 bases and J lost 0, with 11 bases in between. Germline-derived CDR1 and CDR2 are SQVTM and ANQGSEA. Study results and limitations: One year post-transplant, T-cell counts and diversity were largely derived from T cells produced anew. Certain patients had high TCRbeta diversity at day 60, and it came from recipient T cells and thymic progenitors that survived. Reportedly, roughly two months post-transplant, alpha-beta T cells arose from several hundred expanded graft clones.

On this clonotype itself: The antigen remains unidentified.

The starting material was PBMCs, obtained before TCRalphabeta/CD19-depleted stem cell transplant. This chain links TRBV29-1 with TRBJ2-1; the D gene is possibly TRBD1 (6 bases). The origin of this receptor is a girl aged 2-10 years with Fanconi anemia, due to receive a stem cell transplant. The CDR3 spells CSYRENSYNEQFF. The CDR3 DNA sequence: TGCAGCTACAGGGAAAACTCCTACAATGAGCAGTTCTTC.